These T cell receptor beta chains were read from a single sample in a study of cytomegalovirus exposure and HLA in healthy donors. The repertoire was sequenced with immunoSEQ multiplex PCR; TCRdb's copy has only in-frame clones and lacks some. The sample holds 35,000 to 55,000 clones, under 95% seen once. The specimen was PBMCs. These receptors originate from a woman aged 18-29 years in good health and CMV-seronegative. CDR3s include the opening cysteine and the closing phenylalanine or tryptophan. The order of the fields is D gene, clone size, V gene, J gene, CDR3 DNA, CDR3 protein. D genes are given only for firm matches. Rows give clone size only sometimes, using once, few, many, or a class for an expanded clone.

>-|-|TRBV25-1|TRBJ2-5
TGTGCCAGCAGTGAACAGGGGGGCCAAGAGACCCAGTACTTC
CASSEQGGQETQYF
>-|-|TRBV7-9|TRBJ1-1
TGTGCCAGCAGCGAGAAACGGGGGGAGGACACTGAAGCTTTCTTT
CASSEKRGEDTEAFF
>-|-|TRBV28|TRBJ2-6
TGTGCCAGCAGTCTTGACTTTGCTGGGGCCAACGTCCTGACTTTC
CASSLDFAGANVLTF
>TRBD1|-|TRBV18|TRBJ2-2
TGTGCCAGCTCACCAGGACAGGCCGGGGAGCTGTTTTTT
CASSPGQAGELFF
>-|once|TRBV5-6|TRBJ2-7
TGTGCCAGCAGCTTGGGCGGCTCTCCCTACGAGCAGTACTTC
CASSLGGSPYEQYF
>TRBD1|-|TRBV7-9|TRBJ1-4
TGTGCCAGCAGCGCCACAGGGGGCCCTAATGAAAAACTGTTTTTT
CASSATGGPNEKLFF
>-|-|TRBV5-6|TRBJ2-7
TGTGCCAGCAGCTTAACGCTGGACTCAAGAACCTCCTACGAGCAGTACTTC
CASSLTLDSRTSYEQYF
>TRBD2|once|TRBV18|TRBJ2-3
TGTGCCAGCTCACCGAGGGAGGGAGGAGATACGCAGTATTTT
CASSPREGGDTQYF
>TRBD2|-|TRBV9|TRBJ2-1
TGTGCCAGCAGCGTAGGGGCGGGAGTTAGCGATGAGCAGTTCTTC
CASSVGAGVSDEQFF
>TRBD1|-|TRBV7-9|TRBJ2-3
TGTGCCAGCAGCTCCGATGGGACAGGGTTCGATACGCAGTATTTT
CASSSDGTGFDTQYF
>TRBD1|-|TRBV5-1|TRBJ1-4
TGCGCCAGCAGCTCGGGACAGGGAAACGAAAAACTGTTTTTT
CASSSGQGNEKLFF
>TRBD1|-|TRBV5-5|TRBJ2-2
TGTGCCAGCAGCGTACAGGGGTCGGGGACCGGGGAGCTGTTTTTT
CASSVQGSGTGELFF
>-|-|TRBV12-2|TRBJ1-2
TGTGCAAGTCGCTCACCCCCGGGACAGGGTGGCTATGGCTACACCTTC
CASRSPPGQGGYGYTF
>-|-|TRBV5-1|TRBJ2-5
TGCGCCAGCAGCGCGGGACTCGCCCAAGAGACCCAGTACTTC
CASSAGLAQETQYF
>-|-|TRBV10-3|TRBJ2-7
TGTGCCATCAGTGTGTTAGAGGTTCCCTACGAGCAGTACTTC
CAISVLEVPYEQYF
>-|-|TRBV14|TRBJ2-7
TGTGCCAGCAGCCAAGAGACGGGCTACGAGCAGTACTTC
CASSQETGYEQYF
>-|-|TRBV28|TRBJ2-6
TGTGCCACCCGAGGCAGCCACTCTGGGGCCAACGTCCTGACTTTC
CATRGSHSGANVLTF
>-|once|TRBV19|TRBJ2-4
TGTGCCAGTAGCTGGCAAGCCAAAAACATTCAGTACTTC
CASSWQAKNIQYF
>TRBD2|few|TRBV4-2|TRBJ2-7
TGTGCCAGCAGCCAAGACACTAGCGCCTACGAGCAGTACTTC
CASSQDTSAYEQYF
>TRBD1|-|TRBV25-1|TRBJ2-5
TGTGCCAGCAGGCCCTACGGACAGGGGAGTAGAGAGACCCAGTACTTC
CASRPYGQGSRETQYF
>TRBD1|once|TRBV2|TRBJ1-1
TGTGCCAGCAGTGAAGCCCCCGGGACAGGGCCCACTGAAGCTTTCTTT
CASSEAPGTGPTEAFF
>-|-|TRBV7-2|TRBJ2-2
TGTGCCAGCAGCTTAAGGGGCGGGGTCACCGGGGAGCTGTTTTTT
CASSLRGGVTGELFF
>TRBD2|once|TRBV9|TRBJ2-1
TGTGCCAGCAGCGTAGAAAGCGGGGGACTCAATGAGCAGTTCTTC
CASSVESGGLNEQFF
>-|once|TRBV6-4|TRBJ2-2
TGTGCCAGCAGTGACAGGGGCACCGGGGAGCTGTTTTTT
CASSDRGTGELFF
>-|once|TRBV27|TRBJ2-1
TGTGCCAGCAGTTTAGAGGGCTTAAACAATGAGCAGTTCTTC
CASSLEGLNNEQFF
>TRBD2|-|TRBV7-8|TRBJ2-1
TGTGCCAGCACCACTAGCGGGACTACGAATGAGCAGTTCTTC
CASTTSGTTNEQFF
>-|-|TRBV10-3|TRBJ2-7
TGTGCCATCAGGCCGGCCGGGGACACCTACGAGCAGTACTTC
CAIRPAGDTYEQYF
>-|-|TRBV7-9|TRBJ2-2
TGTGCCAGCAGCTTTGGTATTAGCAACACCGGGGAGCTGTTTTTT
CASSFGISNTGELFF
>TRBD1|-|TRBV5-1|TRBJ2-7
TGCGCCAGCAGCCGTACTGGACAGGGGGACGAGCAGTACTTC
CASSRTGQGDEQYF
>TRBD1|-|TRBV6-1|TRBJ2-7
TGTGCCAGCACCCCCGGGACAGGGATTATCATATTC
CASTPGTGIIIF
>-|-|TRBV5-1|TRBJ1-4
TGCGCCAGCAGCCGGGACTTTACAGGAGAAAAACTGTTTTTT
CASSRDFTGEKLFF
>-|-|TRBV6-1|TRBJ1-5
TGTGCCAGCAGTGGGTCATGGGTAGGGGCCGTCAATCAGCCCCAGCATTTT
CASSGSWVGAVNQPQHF
>-|-|TRBV5-8|TRBJ1-5
TGTGCCAGCAGCCGTTTGGACAAGTCGGATCAGCCCCAGCATTTT
CASSRLDKSDQPQHF
>-|-|TRBV7-3|TRBJ2-1
TGTGCCAGCAGCTTAATAAGCGGAAATGAGCAGTTCTTC
CASSLISGNEQFF
>-|-|TRBV5-1|TRBJ1-2
TGCGCCAGCAGCTTAGACGTTGGAGAACCTGGCTATGGCTACACCTTC
CASSLDVGEPGYGYTF
>-|-|TRBV18|TRBJ2-2
TGTGCCAGCTCACCAAATGCCGGGTCCGGGGAGCTGTTTTTT
CASSPNAGSGELFF
>-|-|TRBV5-8|TRBJ2-7
TGTGCCAGCAGCTTGGGCAGCTCCTACGAGCAGTACTTC
CASSLGSSYEQYF
>-|-|TRBV5-6|TRBJ1-4
TGTGCCAGCAGCGCCGGACAGCTAAATGAAAAACTGTTTTTT
CASSAGQLNEKLFF
>TRBD2|-|TRBV11-2|TRBJ2-1
TGTGCCAGCAGCTCGCTGGCTAGCGGGACTGATGAGCAGTTCTTC
CASSSLASGTDEQFF
>TRBD1|-|TRBV2|TRBJ1-4
TGTGCCAGCAGTGAGGGCAGGGGGCTAGAAAAACTGTTTTTT
CASSEGRGLEKLFF
>TRBD2|-|TRBV27|TRBJ2-5
TGTGCCAGCAGCCGACTAGCGGGAGAAGAGACCCAGTACTTC
CASSRLAGEETQYF